This T cell receptor (beta chain) emerged from a study of blood T cell repertoires in COVID-19. The wider study: Some COVID-19 samples were acute and others convalescent; all came from the United States, Italy and Spain. T cells, B-cell-depleted T cells, or PBMCs supplied cDNA or gDNA.

CDR3 length: 18 residues. Study processing details: Amplified reference gene primers provided the basis for estimating nucleated cell counts. TCRdb's copy holds only in-frame clones and misses some; the assay was immunoSEQ multiplex PCR. V and J calls and clone size follow that table, whereas D and trimming were derived from the DNA. This table has roughly 300,000 clones, approximately 87% appearing once. The chain employs TRBV12-1 and TRBJ2-1; TRBD2, as called in the table, went unchecked against the DNA. TRBV12-1 is annotated as a pseudogene. The sample consisted of peripheral blood. This TCR was recovered from a woman aged 40 to 50 who had recovered from COVID-19. The CDR3 sequence: CASSRGQRFGGFGNEQFF. As DNA, the CDR3 is TGTGCCAGCAGCCGAGGGCAACGGTTTGGGGGGTTTGGAAATGAGCAGTTCTTC.